Sequencing of this T cell receptor (beta chain) was carried out in a study of read filtering for tumor transcriptome and immune sequencing (dated by TCRdb to 2018 to 2020). About the study as a whole: The cohort consisted of about 18 male and 14 female patients, with a mean age of about 70 years and an age range of roughly 45 to 85. Whole-transcriptome libraries were prepared with the TruSeq RNA Access Library Prep Kit after DNase treatment. The study compared TCR repertoires from targeted immune repertoire sequencing and bulk whole-transcriptome sequencing run on the same bone marrow samples. By revised international staging, about 8 patients were R-ISS I, 16 were R-ISS II and about seven were R-ISS III. As a main aim, a read-filtering strategy for immune repertoire data was addressed, with the specific question being whether clonotypes supported by a single read should be removed. Per sample, about 4 to 10.27 million TCR-region mapped reads were obtained with IR-seq, compared with only about 80 to 1,400 with RNA-seq.

Bone marrow was sampled from every patient at the time of active disease. Ficoll-Hypaque density gradient centrifugation was used to isolate the bone marrow mononuclear cells. CD138-negative cells were obtained by negative selection after labeling with CD138 magnetic microbeads on a MACS separator, removing myeloma plasma cells. Purity of the isolated cells was checked by flow cytometry on an Attune NxT using CD138 antibodies. Total RNA was extracted using TRIzol reagent and was quantified on a NanoDrop spectrophotometer. Paired RNA-seq and IR-seq were performed on each patient's CD138-negative bone marrow sample. This clonotype was seen ten or more times. Its antigen remains unidentified. Base qualities are not at hand, and no much larger clone is one base apart. TCR libraries were constructed from roughly 0.4 ug RNA using the Immunoverse kit, and molecular barcoded adaptors covering alpha/delta and beta/gamma chains were employed. TCR library preparation used the same RNA that was used for transcriptome sequencing. Sequencing of TCR libraries was carried out on an Illumina HiSeq 4000 with 2 x 150 cycles. Under the source paper's analysis protocol: TCR reads were aligned to human V, D, J and C references and assembled into CDR3 clonotypes with MiXCR, including quality filtering and error correction. The tcR package in R was used to analyze clonotype counts and gene usage diversity. Raw mapping reads were checked after the RNA-seq reads had been mapped by STAR aligner version 2.5.3a onto the human GRCh37 genome. To test how sequencing depth affected the clonotypes detected, IR-seq fastq files were randomly downsampled with Seqtk 1.3. The raw public data were reprocessed by TCRdb itself: fastp quality trimming at Q25, MiXCR clonotype calling, in-frame beta chains only. Each entry merges the rows of one CDR3 protein and shows their most common DNA and genes. Clone size and V and J calls follow TCRdb, not the original study. The sample table contains tens of thousands of distinct CDR3 sequences; only one count was recorded for 15% to 25% of them. The ten largest clones capture over 13% of the sample.

Points the paper makes about the study in general: The sorted CD138-negative fraction was a mixed bone marrow immune population, not purified T cells. Clonotypes were captured by IR-seq at much higher depth and more reliably than by RNA-seq, and smaller IR-seq throughput was sufficient for identification of most shared clonotypes. Removing single-read clonotypes increased the correlation between IR-seq and RNA-seq shared clonotype proportions. In IR-seq, roughly four fifths of clonotypes but roughly 3.5% of total reads were represented by single-read clonotypes, whereas in RNA-seq, approximately 73% of clonotypes and around 40% of reads were represented by single-read clonotypes.

Specimen: a population of CD138-negative cells sorted from bone marrow. Sample cell subset or site, as interpreted from the label and publication: bone marrow mononuclear cells depleted of CD138+ plasma/myeloma cells by negative magnetic selection. This clonotype was sampled from a donor at least 40 years old with multiple myeloma.

In nucleotide form, the sequence is TGCAGCGTTCAGGGATCCAATCAGCCCCAGCATTTT. Its coded protein is CSVQGSNQPQHF. Recombination connected TRBV29-1 to TRBJ1-5; TRBD1 is a weak D gene call, 5 bases matching. The germline V gene provides CDR1 SQVTM and CDR2 ANQGSEA. Trimming takes 5 bases from V and 3 bases from J, and the germline ends sit 8 bases apart. Taken from cysteine to phenylalanine, the CDR3 has 12 residues. This entry keeps only the CDR3 DNA: 36 bases, framed from base 1.